This T cell receptor beta chain is drawn from a study of molecular identifiers for immune sequencing clone quantification. This clonotype was found a few times. CD8+CD4-CCR7+CD45RA+ cells were sorted as naive CD8 T cells. The CDR3 covers 13 residues. Trimming took off 5 bases at V and 4 bases at J, with 12 bases between the two ends. Germline V gives CDR1 SGHAT, CDR2 FQNNGV. MiXCR, run by TCRdb on the PCR reads, gives a single entry per CDR3 protein. The sample records approximately 500,000 distinct CDR3 sequences, around 23% being singletons. This sequence originates from a human donor in good health. Some libraries in this study had Jurkat cell RNA spiked in. The chain links TRBV11-2 to TRBJ2-7; possibly TRBD1 for D (6 bases). Source material: naive CD8+ T cells from blood, with Jurkat cell RNA spiked in. The subset was: FACS-sorted CD8+CD4-CCR7+CD45RA+ naive T cells. The CDR3 DNA reads TGTGCCAGCAGCAAACAGGGAAGGTACGAGCAGTACTTC. It codes for CASSKQGRYEQYF.